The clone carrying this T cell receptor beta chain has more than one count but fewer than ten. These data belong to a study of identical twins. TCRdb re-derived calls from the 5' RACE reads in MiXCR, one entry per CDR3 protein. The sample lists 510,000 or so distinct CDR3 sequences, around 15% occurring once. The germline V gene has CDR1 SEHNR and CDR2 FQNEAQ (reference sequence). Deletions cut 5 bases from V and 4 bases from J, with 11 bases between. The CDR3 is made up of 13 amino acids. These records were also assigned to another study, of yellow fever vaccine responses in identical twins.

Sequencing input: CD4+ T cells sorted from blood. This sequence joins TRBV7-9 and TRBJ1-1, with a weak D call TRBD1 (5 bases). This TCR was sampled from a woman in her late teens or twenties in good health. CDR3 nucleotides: TGTGCCAGCAGCCCAGGGACCCCCACTGAAGCTTTCTTT. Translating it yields CASSPGTPTEAFF.